This is a list of T cell receptor beta chains from one sample in a study of memory CD4+ T cells and cytomegalovirus serostatus. Clones were read by immunoSEQ multiplex PCR, and TCRdb kept only the in-frame ones, dropping some. Among 70,000 to 95,000 clones listed, about 85% were seen once. Sequenced: memory CD4+ T cells from blood. These receptors were taken from an adult in good health and CMV-seronegative. Both conserved end residues are part of each CDR3. The D gene is left open where the match is weak. The size entry is marked missing in some rows and otherwise reads once, few, many or a size class.

D,V,size,J,DNA,CDR3
.,TRBV30,few,TRBJ1-5,TGTGCCTGTACGACGGGAAGCAATCAGCCCCAGCATTTT,CACTTGSNQPQHF
.,TRBV5-4,.,TRBJ2-3,TGTGCCAGCAGCTTGGCGGGGGGCCGCACAGATACGCAGTATTTT,CASSLAGGRTDTQYF
.,TRBV5-1,.,TRBJ2-2,TGCGCCAGCAGCTTTGAAGGGTCCGGGGAGCTGTTTTTT,CASSFEGSGELFF
TRBD1,TRBV30,.,TRBJ1-5,TGTGCCTGGGGGGACAGGGGTAATCAGCCCCAGCATTTT,CAWGDRGNQPQHF
.,TRBV4-3,few,TRBJ1-1,TGCGCCAGCAGCCAAAGGGTGAACACTGAAGCTTTCTTT,CASSQRVNTEAFF
.,TRBV11-2,.,TRBJ1-5,TGTGCCAGCAGCCTTTATAGCAATCAGCCCCAGCATTTT,CASSLYSNQPQHF
.,TRBV4-1,.,TRBJ1-2,TGCGCCAGCAGCCAAGGGTTCGGGGATGGCTACACCTTC,CASSQGFGDGYTF
.,TRBV28,.,TRBJ1-5,TGTGCCAGCAGTTTTCCTACGCTAAATCAGCCCCAGCATTTT,CASSFPTLNQPQHF
TRBD1,TRBV7-2,once,TRBJ1-4,TGTGCCAGCAGCTTATACAGGGGAGGGGATGAAAAACTGTTTTTT,CASSLYRGGDEKLFF
TRBD1,TRBV11-3,.,TRBJ2-7,TGTGCCAGTAGTGGACAGGGTGACTACGAGCAGTACTTC,CASSGQGDYEQYF
TRBD2,TRBV2,.,TRBJ2-1,TGTGCGACTAGCGGGGATTTCAATGAGCAGTTCTTC,CATSGDFNEQFF
TRBD2,TRBV5-1,.,TRBJ2-4,TGCGCCAGCAGCTTGGCCCGGACTAGCGGGGGCCAAGCCATTCAGTACTTC,CASSLARTSGGQAIQYF
.,TRBV21-1,.,TRBJ1-3,TGTGCCAGCAGCCCACACAACCGCTCTGGAAACACCATATATTTT,CASSPHNRSGNTIYF
TRBD1,TRBV6-5,.,TRBJ2-5,TGTGCCAGCAGTCGCCCCAACAGGGGAGAGACCCAGTACTTC,CASSRPNRGETQYF
TRBD1,TRBV19,.,TRBJ1-3,TGTGCCAGTAGTATAGAGGCCGGGACAGGGCAAGGAAACACCATATATTTT,CASSIEAGTGQGNTIYF
.,TRBV29-1,once,TRBJ2-3,TGCAGCGTTGAACCGGGTACAGATACGCAGTATTTT,CSVEPGTDTQYF
.,TRBV6-1,.,TRBJ1-1,TGTGCCACTTTCGAAGGGGGGACGAACACTGAAGCTTTCTTT,CATFEGGTNTEAFF
.,TRBV6-5,.,TRBJ1-3,TGTGCCACCCAGGGGATCTCTGGAAACACCATATATTTT,CATQGISGNTIYF
.,TRBV18,.,TRBJ1-1,TGTGCCAGCTCACCACCCTCGGGGACCCCTGAAGCTTTCTTT,CASSPPSGTPEAFF
TRBD1,TRBV29-1,once,TRBJ2-3,TGCAGTTCCACGCGGGGACAGGGGGTAGATACGCAGTATTTT,CSSTRGQGVDTQYF
TRBD2,TRBV13,once,TRBJ2-5,TGTGCCATCTCGCGGGGGGCAAAAGAGACCCAGTACTTC,CAISRGAKETQYF
.,TRBV11-2,.,TRBJ1-2,TGTGCCAGCAGCTTTAACGAAGTTAACTATGGCTACACCTTC,CASSFNEVNYGYTF
.,TRBV4-2,.,TRBJ2-6,TGTGCCAGCAGCCAAGCTTCCTCTGGGGCCAACGTCCTGACTTTC,CASSQASSGANVLTF
.,TRBV7-2,.,TRBJ2-3,TGTGCCAGCAGCCCTCCGGGGCGCACAGATACGCAGTATTTT,CASSPPGRTDTQYF
TRBD2,TRBV7-3,.,TRBJ2-1,TGTGCCAGCAGCTTACGGGGGGGGCCCGTGGATGAGCAGTTCTTC,CASSLRGGPVDEQFF
TRBD1,TRBV19,.,TRBJ2-5,TGTGCCAGTAGGCAACCGGGACAGGGGCAGGAGACCCAGTACTTC,CASRQPGQGQETQYF
.,TRBV7-9,.,TRBJ2-7,TGTGCCAGCAGCCGCTTGAGGAGCGAGCAGTACTTC,CASSRLRSEQYF
.,TRBV6-5,few,TRBJ1-2,TGTGCCAGCAGTTACGACAGGAACTATGGCTACACCTTC,CASSYDRNYGYTF
.,TRBV5-1,few,TRBJ1-1,TGCGCCAGCAGCTCTCGGGAAAGCGATACTGAAGCTTTCTTT,CASSSRESDTEAFF
.,TRBV5-4,.,TRBJ2-1,TGTGCCAGCAGTAACCGGGACCTTACGTCCTACAATGAGCAGTTCTTC,CASSNRDLTSYNEQFF
TRBD1,TRBV18,.,TRBJ2-5,TGTGCCAGCTCACCATTCGGACAGGGCCAAGAGACCCAGTACTTC,CASSPFGQGQETQYF
.,TRBV7-7,.,TRBJ2-3,TGTGCTAGCAGCCCAGGGGGGGATACGCAGTATTTT,CASSPGGDTQYF
TRBD2,TRBV7-7,.,TRBJ2-5,TGTGCTAGCAGCAACCAGGCTGGGGGAGGGGAGACCCAGTACTTC,CASSNQAGGGETQYF
TRBD1,TRBV9,.,TRBJ2-5,TGTGCCAGCAGCGGACAGGGTCAAGAGACCCAGTACTTC,CASSGQGQETQYF
TRBD1,TRBV5-1,.,TRBJ1-4,TGCGCCAGCAGCTTGGGGCAGGGGGGTGAAAAACTGTTTTTT,CASSLGQGGEKLFF
TRBD1,TRBV16,.,TRBJ2-5,TGTGCCAGCAGCCGTTTTTCGACAGGGGAAGAGACCCAGTACTTC,CASSRFSTGEETQYF
.,TRBV7-2,.,TRBJ1-5,TGTGCCAGCAGCTTAGCGTGGGCGGCAAATCAGCCCCAGCATTTT,CASSLAWAANQPQHF
.,TRBV5-5,.,TRBJ1-6,TGTGCCAGCAGCGGGGGGGCGGCTAATTCACCCCTCCACTTT,CASSGGAANSPLHF
TRBD2,TRBV13,.,TRBJ2-2,TGTGCCAGCAGTGAAGAATGGCGGGGGGAAGGGGACACCGGGGAGCTGTTTTTT,CASSEEWRGEGDTGELFF
.,TRBV6-5,.,TRBJ2-7,TGTGCCAGCAGTTCTACCTTAGTCGACGAGCAGTACTTC,CASSSTLVDEQYF